At least ten counts were recorded for the clone carrying this T cell receptor beta chain. Antigen: not known. The length of the CDR3 is 17 residues. Germline-derived CDR1 and CDR2 are SGHRS and YFSETQ. Trimming cost V 4 bases and J 3 bases, with 23 bases left between them. With template switching, a universal primer site was added, and the cDNA carried unique molecular identifiers. A single record per CDR3 protein comes from TCRdb applying MiXCR to the 5' RACE reads. The sample holds 1.5 million to 2 million distinct CDR3 sequences, around 33% seen once. This entry comes from a study of identical twins. Study-wide results and caveats: Excess low generation probability was seen in twin-shared out-of-frame alpha sequences. With abundant cord blood beta clonotypes, insertions were fewer; memory repertoires showed no such pattern. Excess sharing between twins was weaker in beta out-of-frame sequences.

Sequenced material: cord blood. This receptor was obtained from a newborn girl in good health. This chain links TRBV5-1 with TRBJ2-7; the D gene could be TRBD1 or TRBD2 (6 bases each). The CDR3 is CASSPRTDRGINYEQYF. The CDR3 DNA follows: TGCGCCAGCAGCCCGAGGACAGACCGGGGGATTAACTACGAGCAGTACTTC.